The 32 T cell receptor beta chains reported below all come from one sample, sequenced in a study of OX40 agonist ivuxolimab in advanced cancers. The assay was immunoSEQ multiplex PCR, and TCRdb's table has in-frame clones only and misses some. The table shows approximately 90,000 clones, with roughly 89% occurring only once. Here the sequenced sample was CD4+ or CD8+ T cells sorted from blood, taken in a trial of the OX40 agonist ivuxolimab. All receptors derive from an adult with an advanced solid tumor such as melanoma, head and neck, liver or kidney cancer.

Concerning this clone itself: Mismatch with germline at one junction end may stem from a read error. V usage is TRBV9 and J usage is TRBJ2-1; D remains ambiguous. CDR1 is SGDLS and CDR2 is YYNGEE in the germline V gene. The CDR3 is 15 residues long. The CDR3 DNA follows: TGTGCCAGCAACGTAGGATCCTTATGGGGCAATGAGCAGTTCTTC. Its translation is CASNVGSLWGNEQFF.

Notes on this clone: The junction shows a germline mismatch at one end, possibly a read error. The V call is TRBV29-1, the J call TRBJ2-5; unclear D gene. The J call may be wrong; the DNA end is better matched by TRBJ2-7. The CDR3 runs to 13 residues. CDR1 and CDR2 from the germline V gene are SQVTM and ANQGSEA. The CDR3 loop is CSVEGDSSYEQYF. DNA of the CDR3: TGCAGCGTGGAAGGAGATTCCTCCTACGAGCAGTACTTC.

The chain links TRBV5-6 to TRBJ2-7; 16 bases align to TRBD2. The CDR3 has 19 residues. The V gene's germline CDR1 is SGHDT and CDR2 YYEEEE. The junction had 15 bases not matched to a gene; V was cut back by 2 bases and J by 7 bases. The CDR3: CASSFRPGLAGGPSQEQYF. For the CDR3, the DNA is TGTGCCAGCAGCTTTCGTCCGGGACTAGCGGGAGGGCCCTCGCAGGAGCAGTACTTC.

This clone has just one count. V gene TRBV9 combines with J gene TRBJ2-3, with 8 nucleotides matching TRBD2. The germline CDR1 and CDR2 sequences are SGDLS and YYNGEE. This CDR3 contains 15 residues. V was clipped by 9 bases and J by 1 base; unmatched bases: 10. For the CDR3, the DNA is TGTGCCAACAACGACGGCGGGAGGCGCACAGATACGCAGTATTTT. This encodes CANNDGGRRTDTQYF.

The chain recombines TRBV27 with TRBJ2-7; possible D gene TRBD2, 6 bases. Between the trimmed V and J ends, which lost 3 bases and 4 bases, there was a span of 13 bases. The CDR3 covers 14 residues. The germline V gene encodes CDR1 MNHEY and CDR2 SMNVEV (reference sequence). The CDR3 region is CASSFRRDWYEQYF. Written as DNA, the CDR3 is TGTGCCAGCAGTTTCCGGCGGGACTGGTACGAGCAGTACTTC.

The chain employs TRBV30 and TRBJ2-2, with no clear D. Trimming stripped 0 bases from V and 1 base from J, with 6 bases between. Germline-derived CDR1 and CDR2 are GTSNPN and SVGIG (reference sequence). This CDR3 region has 14 residues. In DNA form, the CDR3 reads TGTGCCTGGAGTGTACGCCAGAACACCGGGGAGCTGTTTTTT. Translation: CAWSVRQNTGELFF.

The rearrangement joins TRBV6-1 to TRBJ1-2; no clear D gene. This CDR3 spans 13 amino acids. Trimming removed 2 bases from V and 8 bases from J, with 12 bases in between. The V gene's germline CDR1 is MNHNS and CDR2 SASEGT. The CDR3 DNA follows: TGTGCCAGCAGTGAATGGGAGGGCTCCGGCTACACCTTC. This translates into CASSEWEGSGYTF.

This chain links TRBV30 with TRBJ2-6; no clear D. V was clipped by 3 bases and J by 2 bases, with 8 bases between them. This CDR3 spans 14 amino acids. Germline V gene sequence: CDR1 GTSNPN, CDR2 SVGIG (reference sequence). The CDR3 region is CAWRKRTGANVLTF. For the CDR3, the DNA is TGTGCCTGGAGAAAACGGACTGGGGCCAACGTCCTGACTTTC. Full variable domain (outside the CDR3, taken from reference TRBV30 and TRBJ2-6): SQTIHQWPATLVQPVGSPLSLECTVEGTSNPNLYWYRQAAGRGLQLLFYSVGIGQISSEVPQNLSASRPQDRQFILSSKKLLLSDSGFYLCAWRKRTGANVLTFGAGSRLTVL.

The chain couples TRBV2 to TRBJ2-7; no reliable D call. The CDR3 spans 11 residues. The germline V gene encodes CDR1 SNHLY and CDR2 FYNNEI. V lost 8 bases and J lost 9, with 14 bases in between. Here the CDR3 DNA reads TGTGCCAGCGAAAGACAACCCGGGCAGTACTTC. Translating it yields CASERQPGQYF.

This CDR3 is CASSPGQGLYEQYF. CDR3 DNA: TGTGCCAGCAGTCCGGGACAGGGTCTCTACGAGCAGTACTTC. The rearrangement joins TRBV6-1 to TRBJ2-7, with TRBD1 identical over 9 bases. This CDR3 contains 14 residues. The germline CDR1 and CDR2 sequences are MNHNS and SASEGT. Trimming removed 5 bases from V and 3 bases from J; junction bases left unmatched: 5.

The chain recombines TRBV30 with TRBJ2-2; D not certain. V was pared by 5 bases and J by 4 bases, with 8 bases between. Per germline, CDR1 GTSNPN and CDR2 SVGIG (reference sequence). The CDR3 is 12 residues long. The CDR3 loop is CAWSGRTGELFF. The CDR3, as DNA: TGTGCCTGGTCAGGTCGCACCGGGGAGCTGTTTTTT. The variable domain in full, with the rest retrieved from reference TRBV30 and TRBJ2-2, is SQTIHQWPATLVQPVGSPLSLECTVEGTSNPNLYWYRQAAGRGLQLLFYSVGIGQISSEVPQNLSASRPQDRQFILSSKKLLLSDSGFYLCAWSGRTGELFFGEGSRLTVL.

The chain links TRBV27 to TRBJ2-1, with D perhaps TRBD2 (5 bases). Between the trimmed V and J ends, which lost 0 bases and 9 bases, there was a span of 9 bases. Per germline, CDR1 MNHEY and CDR2 SMNVEV (reference sequence). There are 13 residues in the CDR3. The CDR3 spells CASSLSIRGEQFF. CDR3 DNA sequence: TGTGCCAGCAGTTTATCGATACGGGGTGAGCAGTTCTTC.

CDR3 sequence: CASSFQAYGYTF. The CDR3, as DNA: TGTGCCAGCAGTTTTCAAGCCTATGGCTACACCTTC. The chain joins TRBV28 to TRBJ1-2; D remains unclear. V shed 3 bases and J shed 4 bases, with 6 bases lying between them. The germline V gene has CDR1 MDHEN and CDR2 SYDVKM. The CDR3 covers 12 residues.

The chain couples TRBV5-1 to TRBJ2-7; D gene ambiguous. The CDR3 is made up of 12 amino acids. V lost 5 bases, J lost 2 bases, and 8 bases lay in between. Germline assignment: CDR1 SGHRS and CDR2 YFSETQ. CDR3 protein: CASSSGPYEQYF. CDR3 sequence (DNA): TGCGCCAGCAGTTCGGGTCCCTACGAGCAGTACTTC. The full variable domain, with the rest looked up from reference TRBV5-1 and TRBJ2-7, is KAGVTQTPRYLIKTRGQQVTLSCSPISGHRSVSWYQQTPGQGLQFLFEYFSETQRNKGNFPGRFSGRQFSNSRSEMNVSTLELGDSALYLCASSSGPYEQYFGPGTRLTVT.

There are a few counts of this clone. The germline gene is not matched at one end of the junction; a read error may be the cause. This sequence joins TRBV9 and TRBJ2-4; D is unresolved. The germline V gene encodes CDR1 SGDLS and CDR2 YYNGEE. The CDR3 sequence is 15 residues long. Here the CDR3 reads CARSARSLAKNIQYF. In nucleotides, the CDR3 is TGTGCCAGGAGCGCACGGAGCCTAGCCAAAAACATTCAGTACTTC.

The rearrangement joins TRBV13 to TRBJ2-7, with 8 bases matching TRBD2. The germline gives CDR1 PRHDT, CDR2 FYEKMQ (reference sequence). The CDR3 covers 13 residues. The V segment lost 6 bases and the J segment 2 bases; nucleotides outside the gene matches: 3. The CDR3 nucleotides read TGTGCCAGCAGATTTAGCGGGACCTACGAGCAGTACTTC. The encoded protein is CASRFSGTYEQYF.

This chain joins TRBV28 and TRBJ1-1; D gene unclear. Germline assignment: CDR1 MDHEN and CDR2 SYDVKM. This CDR3 is built from 13 residues. Trimming left V 0 bases short and J 1 base short, with 3 bases between. The CDR3 protein is CASSLWRNTEAFF. DNA for the CDR3: TGTGCCAGCAGTTTATGGAGGAACACTGAAGCTTTCTTT.

The chain joins TRBV5-4 to TRBJ2-7; 7 nucleotides agree with TRBD1. In germline, CDR1 is SGHNT, CDR2 YYREEE (reference sequence). After removal of 5 bases from V and 2 bases from J, the junction contained 4 bases not matched to a gene. The CDR3 consists of 13 residues. Here the CDR3 DNA reads TGTGCCAGCAGTCGGGACAGCACCTACGAGCAGTACTTC. It encodes CASSRDSTYEQYF.

This chain links TRBV27 with TRBJ2-3; D might be TRBD2 (6 bases). Deletions cut 1 base from V and 6 bases from J, with 14 bases between. This CDR3 spans 15 amino acids. In germline, CDR1 is MNHEY, CDR2 SMNVEV (reference sequence). CDR3 amino acids: CASSLLGSAGDTQYF. The CDR3 DNA reads TGTGCCAGCAGTTTATTGGGGTCGGCGGGGGATACGCAGTATTTT.

This chain connects TRBV4-1 to TRBJ2-3; TRBD1 aligns across 8 bases. Germline V gene data show CDR1 as MGHRA and CDR2 as YSYEKL. With 4 bases clipped from V and 4 bases from J, the junction kept 1 base outside the gene matches. The CDR3 runs 13 residues. The DNA of the CDR3 is TGCGCCAGCAGCCCGACAGGGGCAGATACGCAGTATTTT. It codes for CASSPTGADTQYF.

V usage is TRBV27 and J usage is TRBJ2-5; D is possibly TRBD1 (6 bases). The V end was cut by 0 bases, the J end by 5 bases, with 16 bases between. Germline V CDR1 and CDR2: MNHEY, SMNVEV (reference sequence). The CDR3 is made up of 16 amino acids. Written as DNA, the CDR3 is TGTGCCAGCAGTTTATCACCCAGGGGTGTGTGGGAGACCCAGTACTTC. The encoded protein is CASSLSPRGVWETQYF.

The chain combines TRBV4-2 with TRBJ2-7, with 7 bases aligning to TRBD2. J lost 1 base, V lost 2 bases, and 5 bases had no gene match. Germline CDR1 reads LGHNA; CDR2 reads YNFKEQ. This CDR3 comprises 15 residues. The CDR3 DNA is TGTGCCAGCAGCCAAATAGCGGGTGCTTCCTACGAGCAGTACTTC. It codes for CASSQIAGASYEQYF.

This chain links TRBV27 with TRBJ2-5; 9 nucleotides line up with TRBD2. The CDR3 totals 15 residues. The germline V gene encodes CDR1 MNHEY and CDR2 SMNVEV (reference sequence). J lost 2 bases, V lost 5 bases, and 6 bases had no gene match. Written as DNA, the CDR3 is TGTGCCAGCAGTCCGATAGCGGGAGTACAAGAGACCCAGTACTTC. This translates into CASSPIAGVQETQYF.

The genes are TRBV7-9 and TRBJ2-7, with D perhaps TRBD1 (5 bases). Trimming took 4 bases from V and 9 from J, leaving 10 bases between them. The CDR3 runs 11 residues. Germline V lookup: CDR1 SEHNR, CDR2 FQNEAQ (reference sequence). CDR3 coding DNA: TGTGCCAGCAGCTCAGGGATTTTGCAGTACTTC. It is translated as CASSSGILQYF.

This clone has just one count. V is TRBV28 and J is TRBJ1-1, with D hard to call. Trimming cost V 11 bases and J 5 bases, with 18 bases left between them. Germline assignment: CDR1 MDHEN and CDR2 SYDVKM. The CDR3 is 13 residues long. CDR3 residues: CAYQAGMRTEAFF. CDR3 DNA sequence: TGTGCCTACCAAGCGGGCATGAGGACTGAAGCTTTCTTT.

The rearrangement uses TRBV5-4 and TRBJ1-2; D is unclear. The germline gives CDR1 SGHNT, CDR2 YYREEE (reference sequence). The CDR3 is 16 amino acids. V dropped 3 bases and J dropped 3 bases, with 18 bases sitting between them. Here the CDR3 reads CASSSWMAAEHYGYTF. The CDR3, as DNA: TGTGCCAGCAGCTCATGGATGGCAGCCGAGCACTATGGCTACACCTTC.

V is TRBV11-3 and J is TRBJ2-6; tentative D call: TRBD2 (5 bases). The CDR3 covers 17 residues. The germline gives CDR1 SGHNT, CDR2 YENEEA. V shed 1 base and J shed 0 bases, with 10 bases lying between them. As DNA, the CDR3 is TGTGCCAGCAGCTTAGTCGGCGGGTCCTCTGGGGCCAACGTCCTGACTTTC. Translated: CASSLVGGSSGANVLTF.

The chain is built from TRBV5-8 and TRBJ2-3, with 10 bases identical to TRBD2. The CDR3 consists of 18 residues. CDR1 and CDR2 from the germline V gene are SGHTS and YDEGEE. The trim removed 4 bases at V and 5 bases at J, leaving 16 bases unmatched. This CDR3 reads CASSQPFPLAGEGDTQYF. The DNA of the CDR3 is TGTGCCAGCAGCCAACCCTTCCCTCTAGCGGGAGAAGGAGATACGCAGTATTTT.

V gene TRBV9 combines with J gene TRBJ2-1, with a possible D match to TRBD2 (5 bases). Germline-derived CDR1 and CDR2 are SGDLS and YYNGEE. This CDR3 is built from 16 residues. V was shortened by 4 bases and J by 4 bases, with 18 bases between the two germline ends. The CDR3, as DNA: TGTGCCAGCAGCCCCCTGGCGGCTAGCCTTTACAATGAGCAGTTCTTC. Translation gives CASSPLAASLYNEQFF.

This clone was detected once. The chain links TRBV6-5 to TRBJ2-7, with 11 bases fitting TRBD1. Germline V gene sequence: CDR1 MNHEY, CDR2 SVGAGI. Losses at the gene ends were 2 bases for V and 3 bases for J; bases not matched to a gene: 0. This CDR3 has 14 amino acids. DNA of the CDR3: TGTGCCAGCAGTTACGGGACAGGGGGCTACGAGCAGTACTTC. Translating it yields CASSYGTGGYEQYF.

This clone showed up just once. CDR3 loop: CASSLAGKGFYEQYF. CDR3 DNA: TGCGCCAGCAGCTTGGCGGGGAAGGGTTTTTACGAGCAGTACTTC. The J gene is TRBJ2-7, the V gene TRBV5-1, with a tentative D call TRBD2 (5 bases). The CDR3 is 15 residues long. Germline V gene lookup returns CDR1 SGHRS and CDR2 YFSETQ. The V gene lost 0 bases and the J gene lost 4 bases, with 14 bases spanning the gap.

CDR3 in amino acids: CASSGDTAQETQYF. In nucleotides, the CDR3 is TGTGCCAGCAGTGGGGACACGGCACAAGAGACCCAGTACTTC. The V gene is TRBV6-1, the J gene TRBJ2-5, with D tentatively TRBD1 (6 bases). CDR3 length equals 14 residues. Trimming took 4 bases from V and 2 from J, leaving 11 bases between them. CDR1 MNHNS and CDR2 SASEGT come from the germline V gene.